The next 20 T cell receptor beta chains were all read from a single sample in a study of post-analysis software for immune sequencing data. Study observations and caveats: Five TRBV segments were significantly more frequent in patients than in controls. TRBV5-6, TRBV5-1 and TRBV20-1 were among these segments.

Unique molecular identifiers were carried by the TCR beta cDNA libraries. Each CDR3 protein gets one entry after TCRdb re-called the PCR reads with MiXCR. The repertoire holds more than 350,000 distinct CDR3 sequences, with approximately 42% as singletons. The antigens of these receptors remain unknown. Sequenced material: blood. All receptors come from a girl between 2 and 10 years old with multiple sclerosis.

On this clonotype itself: One base away lies a much larger clone, so this may be a sequencing read error. This chain links TRBV10-3 with TRBJ1-2; 9 bases fit TRBD1. Germline trimming cut 4 bases from V and 2 bases from J; bases unmatched to any gene: 8. The CDR3 loop spans 16 amino acids. The V gene's germline CDR1 is ENHRY and CDR2 SYGVKD. For the CDR3, the DNA is TGTGCCATCAGTGTGTCCTTCGGACAGGGGAACTATGGCTACACCTTC. The encoded protein is CAISVSFGQGNYGYTF.

This rearrangement joins TRBV6-5 to TRBJ1-1; 8 bases match TRBD1. CDR3 length: 16 residues. Germline V lookup: CDR1 MNHEY, CDR2 SVGAGI. After removal of 0 bases from V and 7 bases from J, the junction contained 10 bases not matched to a gene. For the CDR3, the DNA is TGTGCCAGCAGTTACTCGGCGCAGGGGGCATGGGGTGAAGCTTTCTTT. Its translation is CASSYSAQGAWGEAFF.

The V and J genes are TRBV25-1 and TRBJ1-1; possibly TRBD1 for D (5 bases). The V end lost 6 bases, the J end lost 5 bases, and 16 bases lay between the germline ends. Per the germline V gene, CDR1 is MGHDK and CDR2 is SYGVNS. This CDR3 has 14 amino acids. CDR3 sequence reads: CASSPGHPGTEAFF. DNA of the CDR3: TGTGCCAGCAGCCCTGGACACCCGGGGACTGAAGCTTTCTTT.

The chain links TRBV6-5 to TRBJ1-2, with D perhaps matching TRBD1 (6 bases). CDR3 length: 14 amino acids. Between the trimmed V and J ends, which lost 6 bases and 3 bases, there was a span of 14 bases. CDR1 and CDR2 from the germline V gene are MNHEY and SVGAGI. The CDR3 sequence is CASSARQAYYGYTF. In nucleotides, the CDR3 is TGTGCCAGCAGCGCCCGACAGGCCTACTATGGCTACACCTTC.

By its share, this clonotype is medium-sized (0.01 to 0.1%). The genes are TRBV10-3 and TRBJ2-7; D might be TRBD1 (6 bases). The germline V and J ends were trimmed by 3 bases and 3 bases, with 12 bases remaining between them. CDR3 length: 14 amino acids. From germline, CDR1 is ENHRY and CDR2 SYGVKD. In nucleotides, the CDR3 is TGTGCCATCAGTGATAGGGGGTCCCTCTACGAGCAGTACTTC. This translates into CAISDRGSLYEQYF.

This clonotype was observed a handful of times. The chain employs TRBV12-3 or TRBV12-4 and TRBJ2-1; D remains ambiguous. Trimming took off 0 bases at V and 4 bases at J, with 10 bases between the two ends. The CDR3 has 15 amino acids. This CDR3 reads CASSLARLMYNEQFF. The CDR3 nucleotides are TGTGCCAGCAGTTTAGCGCGGCTAATGTACAATGAGCAGTTCTTC.

This sequence joins TRBV20-1 and TRBJ1-5, with D hard to call. CDR3 length: 14 residues. With 1 base removed from V and 4 bases from J, the gap between germline ends came to 11 bases. Germline-derived CDR1 and CDR2 are DFQATT and SNEGSKA (reference sequence). CDR3 amino acids: CSARAWRGNQPQHF. CDR3 DNA sequence: TGCAGTGCTAGAGCCTGGAGAGGGAATCAGCCCCAGCATTTT.

The gene calls are TRBV6-5 and TRBJ2-6; D remains unclear. Germline CDR1 reads MNHEY; CDR2 reads SVGAGI. The CDR3 totals 14 residues. V dropped 4 bases and J dropped 0 bases, with 4 bases sitting between them. CDR3 sequence reads: CASSLHSGANVLTF. For the CDR3, the DNA is TGTGCCAGCAGTTTACACTCTGGGGCCAACGTCCTGACTTTC.

The CDR3 loop reads CASSLTQGVGQPQHF. The CDR3 DNA follows: TGCGCCAGCAGCCTGACACAGGGCGTTGGACAGCCCCAGCATTTT. This chain joins TRBV5-1 and TRBJ1-5, with a tentative D call TRBD1 (6 bases). Trimming cost V 4 bases and J 7 bases, with 18 bases left between them. The CDR3 has 15 residues. Germline-derived CDR1 and CDR2 are SGHRS and YFSETQ.

The rearrangement uses TRBV5-1 and TRBJ2-5; D remains ambiguous. This CDR3 contains 13 residues. The V gene lost 4 bases and the J gene lost 0 bases, with 7 bases spanning the gap. Germline values: CDR1 SGHRS, CDR2 YFSETQ. The CDR3 DNA reads as TGCGCCAGCAGCGTCACAGACCAAGAGACCCAGTACTTC. Amino acids: CASSVTDQETQYF.

There are many counts of this clonotype. This sequence joins TRBV12-3 or TRBV12-4 and TRBJ2-3; D perhaps matches TRBD1 (5 bases). The CDR3 is 15 amino acids. Between the trimmed V and J ends, which lost 6 bases and 1 base, there was a span of 14 bases. This CDR3 reads CASSPPRAGTDTQYF. For the CDR3, the DNA is TGTGCCAGCAGCCCTCCCAGGGCAGGCACAGATACGCAGTATTTT.

The rearrangement links TRBV7-8 to TRBJ2-2, with D uncertain. The CDR3 is made up of 13 amino acids. Germline assignment: CDR1 SGHVS and CDR2 FQNEAQ. V gave up 5 bases and J gave up 5 bases, with 9 bases separating them. This CDR3 reads CASSPWVTGELFF. CDR3 sequence (DNA): TGTGCCAGCAGCCCCTGGGTAACCGGGGAGCTGTTTTTT. Using reference TRBV7-8 and TRBJ2-2 for the parts outside the CDR3, the full variable domain is GAGVSQSPRYKVAKRGQDVALRCDPISGHVSLFWYQQALGQGPEFLTYFQNEAQLDKSGLPSDRFFAERPEGSVSTLKIQRTQQEDSAVYLCASSPWVTGELFFGEGSRLTVL.

The chain combines TRBV28 with TRBJ2-3; D gene uncertain. Trimming pared 6 bases from V and 6 bases from J, leaving 13 bases between. CDR1 MDHEN and CDR2 SYDVKM come from the germline V gene. CDR3 length: 13 residues. As DNA, the CDR3 is TGTGCCAGCAGCCGCCTAAATGGGGATACGCAGTATTTT. It codes for CASSRLNGDTQYF.

The rearrangement links TRBV6-5 to TRBJ1-5; no clear D gene. Germline V CDR1 and CDR2: MNHEY, SVGAGI. The CDR3 is made up of 13 amino acids. The V and J ends lost 2 bases and 4 bases respectively, with 6 bases between them. For the CDR3, the DNA is TGTGCCAGCAGTTACGCAAATAATCAGCCCCAGCATTTT. Translating it yields CASSYANNQPQHF.

This chain uses TRBV6-5 with TRBJ2-3, with a possible D match to TRBD1 (5 bases). CDR3 size: 15 residues. Germline V gives CDR1 MNHEY, CDR2 SVGAGI. Between the trimmed V and J ends, which lost 0 bases and 4 bases, there was a span of 11 bases. CDR3 residues: CASSYSPGSPDTQYF. Here the CDR3 DNA reads TGTGCCAGCAGTTACTCCCCAGGGTCGCCAGATACGCAGTATTTT.

This clonotype showed up just a few times. The genes are TRBV29-1 and TRBJ1-2, with 8 bases identical to TRBD1. This CDR3 has 13 amino acids. V dropped 6 bases and J dropped 3; count of bases not matched to a gene: 6. Germline V gene sequence: CDR1 SQVTM, CDR2 ANQGSEA. The CDR3 protein is CSVEGQEDYGYTF. CDR3 coding DNA: TGCAGCGTCGAGGGACAGGAAGACTATGGCTACACCTTC.

This clonotype has more than one count but fewer than ten. The genes are TRBV24-1 and TRBJ2-3; no clear D gene. The germline CDR1 and CDR2 sequences are KGHDR and SFDVKD. V lost 4 bases and J lost 6, with 7 bases in between. This CDR3 region has 12 residues. CDR3 region: CATSEPSDTQYF. The DNA of the CDR3 is TGTGCCACCAGTGAACCATCCGATACGCAGTATTTT.

The chain recombines TRBV5-1 with TRBJ1-1, with a weak D call TRBD1 (6 bases). From germline, CDR1 is SGHRS and CDR2 YFSETQ. This CDR3 contains 15 residues. Trimming took off 4 bases at V and 1 base at J, with 14 bases between the two ends. Written as DNA, the CDR3 is TGCGCCAGCAGCCCATGGACAGCGACGAACACTGAAGCTTTCTTT. Translating gives CASSPWTATNTEAFF.

In regard to this clonotype: The CDR3 end shows no conserved phenylalanine or tryptophan, and so a read error is likely. This sequence joins TRBV14 and TRBJ2-1; D is possibly TRBD1 (5 bases). The CDR3 has 14 amino acids. Trimming removed 0 bases from V and 6 bases from J, with 9 bases in between. Germline V gene data show CDR1 as SGHDN and CDR2 as FVKESK. CDR3: CASSQDRVSNEQFL. As DNA, the CDR3 is TGTGCCAGCAGCCAAGACAGGGTATCCAATGAGCAGTTCTTA.

This clonotype has only one observation. The chain carries TRBV12-3 or TRBV12-4 and TRBJ2-2, with a possible D match to TRBD1 (6 bases). This CDR3 has 14 residues. The V and J ends lost 7 bases and 6 bases respectively, with 15 bases between them. CDR3 nucleotides: TGTGCCAGCACCCTTGTGGGGGCCTCCGGGGAGCTGTTTTTT. Encoded protein: CASTLVGASGELFF.